The sequence of this T cell receptor (beta chain) was determined in a study of blood T cells in healthy people across ages. Notes on this clonotype: Its antigen remains unknown.

Sample-barcoded 5' priming and a J-beta primer mix drove a second PCR of roughly 7 to 11 cycles. A single record per CDR3 protein comes from TCRdb applying MiXCR to the 5' RACE reads. This sample has over a million distinct CDR3 sequences, with approximately 38% found just once. Whole-study findings and limits: CMV status of donors was unknown, possibly confounding expanded clonotype changes.

V lost 4 bases, J lost 8 bases, and 5 bases stayed unmatched. The CDR3 runs to 13 residues. Germline V CDR1 and CDR2: MNHNS, SASEGT. Researchers report isolating at least 6.5 million PBMCs per sample. V gene TRBV6-1 combines with J gene TRBJ2-3; 8 bases line up with TRBD2. The sequence was collected from a woman under 30 in good health. The specimen was blood. The CDR3 loop reads CASSGTSHVTQYF. Here the CDR3 DNA reads TGTGCCAGCAGTGGGACTAGCCATGTTACGCAGTATTTT.